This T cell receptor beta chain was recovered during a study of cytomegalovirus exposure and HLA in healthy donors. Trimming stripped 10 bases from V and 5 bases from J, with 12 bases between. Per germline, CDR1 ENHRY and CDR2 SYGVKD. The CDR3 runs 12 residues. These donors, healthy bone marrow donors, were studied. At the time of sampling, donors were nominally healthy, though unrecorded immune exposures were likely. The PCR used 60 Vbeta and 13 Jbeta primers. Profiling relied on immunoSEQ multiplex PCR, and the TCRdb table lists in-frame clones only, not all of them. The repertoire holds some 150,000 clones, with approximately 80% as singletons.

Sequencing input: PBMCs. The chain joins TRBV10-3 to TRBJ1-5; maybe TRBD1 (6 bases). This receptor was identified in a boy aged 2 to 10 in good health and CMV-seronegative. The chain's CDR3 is CASRDMDQPQHF. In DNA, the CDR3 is TGTGCCAGCCGGGACATGGATCAGCCCCAGCATTTT.